The T cell receptor beta chain under discussion was sequenced for a study of blood T cell repertoires in COVID-19. As for the study in general: Whether acute or convalescent, the COVID-19 samples came from the United States, Italy and Spain.

Profiling relied on immunoSEQ multiplex PCR, and the TCRdb table lists in-frame clones only, not all of them. Here the sample spans some 150,000 clones, approximately 87% being singletons. The V end was cut by 1 base, the J end by 9 bases, with 10 bases between. CDR1 SEHNR and CDR2 FQNEAQ come from the germline V gene (reference sequence). CDR3 size: 14 residues. The TCR comes from a man aged 50 to 60 with active COVID-19. The genes are TRBV7-9 and TRBJ1-6, with D maybe TRBD1 (6 bases). The sample taken for sequencing was peripheral blood. The CDR3 DNA reads TGTGCCAGCAGCTTAGAAAGGGACACTTCACCCCTCCACTTT. Its translation: CASSLERDTSPLHF.